A single sample is the source of the 5 T cell receptor beta chains below, sequenced in a study of siplizumab effects on memory and regulatory T cells (dated by TCRdb to between 2018 and 2021). The library was built by means of the immunoSEQ multiplex PCR assay. The source is immuneACCESS, and TCRdb retained only in-frame sequences with V and J called. Part of the clones is not carried over; for the studies checked, unresolved V genes explain less than half of this, and the remainder is unexplained. Within this sample are about 120,000 clones, with approximately 94% of them counted one time only. The ten largest clonotypes hold 1.5% to 2% of the sample. Sequencing used non-Treg CD4+ T cells sorted from blood. The cell subset or site label here, explained by the study, means: FACS-sorted unstimulated CD4+ non-regulatory T cells. All receptors derive from a human donor in good health.

V gene TRBV27 combines with J gene TRBJ2-1; 10 bases map to TRBD2. The CDR3 has 14 residues. The germline V gene encodes CDR1 MNHEY and CDR2 SMNVEV (reference sequence). The J segment lost 1 base and the V segment lost 8 bases, leaving 2 bases of the junction unmatched. The CDR3 DNA reads TGTGCCAGCCTAGCGGGGGCATCCTACAATGAGCAGTTCTTC. Protein sequence: CASLAGASYNEQFF.

The rearrangement links TRBV28 to TRBJ1-2; no reliable D call. CDR1 is MDHEN, CDR2 SYDVKM, per germline. The ends were cut back, 5 bases at V and 8 bases at J, with 12 bases in the middle. The CDR3 contains 12 residues. CDR3 sequence reads: CASSLPHTGYTF. The CDR3 DNA sequence: TGTGCCAGCAGTCTCCCCCATACGGGCTACACCTTC.

The chain is built from TRBV5-1 and TRBJ2-5; possibly TRBD1 or TRBD2 for D (5 bases each). V dropped 2 bases and J dropped 4 bases, with 9 bases sitting between them. CDR3 size: 13 residues. Germline V CDR1 and CDR2: SGHRS, YFSETQ. The CDR3: CASSFEGTETQYF. The CDR3 nucleotides read TGCGCCAGCAGCTTCGAAGGGACAGAGACCCAGTACTTC.

The table lists this clone with a count of one. This chain joins TRBV2 and TRBJ1-4; the D gene is possibly TRBD1 (5 bases). V lost 6 bases and J 5 bases, leaving 7 bases between the germline ends. The CDR3 length is 12 residues. Germline lookup yields CDR1 SNHLY and CDR2 FYNNEI. The CDR3 region has the DNA TGTGCCAGCAGGACAGAAAATGAAAAACTGTTTTTT. Translated, it gives CASRTENEKLFF.

The chain uses TRBV6-5 and TRBJ1-5, with 7 bases aligning to TRBD1. The J segment lost 4 bases and the V segment lost 6 bases, leaving 3 bases of the junction unmatched. This CDR3 is 13 amino acids long. Looked up from germline, CDR1 is MNHEY and CDR2 is SVGAGI. The CDR3 DNA reads TGTGCCAGCAGCCTACAGGGGAATCAGCCCCAGCATTTT. Translation: CASSLQGNQPQHF.